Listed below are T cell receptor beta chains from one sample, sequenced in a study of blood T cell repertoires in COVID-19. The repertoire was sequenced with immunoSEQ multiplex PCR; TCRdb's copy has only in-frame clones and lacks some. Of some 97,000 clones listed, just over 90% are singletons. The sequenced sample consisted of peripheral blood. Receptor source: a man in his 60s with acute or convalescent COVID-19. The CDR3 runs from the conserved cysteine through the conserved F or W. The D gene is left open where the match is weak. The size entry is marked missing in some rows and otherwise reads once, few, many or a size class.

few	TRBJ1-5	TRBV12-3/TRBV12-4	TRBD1	CASSRQGEQPQHF	TGTGCCAGCAGTCGACAGGGGGAACAGCCCCAGCATTTT
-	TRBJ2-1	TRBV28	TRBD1	CASSSGQHSYNEQFF	TGTGCCAGCAGTTCGGGACAGCACTCCTACAATGAGCAGTTCTTC
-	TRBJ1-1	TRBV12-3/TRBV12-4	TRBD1	CASSLRTGLAFF	TGTGCCAGCAGTTTACGGACAGGGTTGGCTTTCTTT
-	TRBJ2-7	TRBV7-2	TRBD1	CASSSTGGTYEQYF	TGTGCCAGCAGCTCGACAGGGGGGACCTACGAGCAGTACTTC
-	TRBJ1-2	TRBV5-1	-	CASRESSNYGYTF	TGCGCCAGCAGAGAGTCGTCTAACTATGGCTACACCTTC
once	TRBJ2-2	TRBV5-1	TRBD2	CASSEPGGFTGELFF	TGCGCCAGCAGCGAACCGGGGGGGTTTACCGGGGAGCTGTTTTTT
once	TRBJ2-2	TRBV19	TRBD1	CASSPGTVNTGELFF	TGTGCCAGTAGTCCCGGGACAGTGAACACCGGGGAGCTGTTTTTT
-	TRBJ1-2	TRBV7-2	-	CASSLRGPGESYGYTF	TGTGCCAGCAGCTTACGGGGTCCAGGGGAGAGCTATGGCTACACCTTC
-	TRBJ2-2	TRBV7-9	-	CASSLRQDTGELFF	TGTGCCAGCAGCTTACGACAGGACACCGGGGAGCTGTTTTTT
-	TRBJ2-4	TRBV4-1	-	CASSQVGGNIQYF	TGCGCCAGCAGCCAAGTCGGGGGAAACATTCAGTACTTC
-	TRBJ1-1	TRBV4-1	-	CASAGYANTEAFF	TGCGCCAGCGCCGGGTATGCGAACACTGAAGCTTTCTTT
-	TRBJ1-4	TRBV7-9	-	CASSLGGRTNEKLFF	TGTGCCAGCAGCCTAGGGGGGCGAACTAATGAAAAACTGTTTTTT